This T cell receptor beta chain was recorded in a study of cytomegalovirus exposure and HLA in healthy donors. The PCR used 60 Vbeta and 13 Jbeta primers. Libraries were prepared by immunoSEQ multiplex PCR; TCRdb keeps only in-frame clonotypes and omits some of them. The sample includes just over 200,000 clones, 82% of them seen just once. CDR3 length equals 16 residues. Germline CDR1 is SGHRS and CDR2 is YFSETQ. Deletions cut 0 bases from V and 6 bases from J, with 15 bases between. This TCR was sampled from a woman aged 40 to 50 in good health and CMV-seronegative. The chain uses TRBV5-1 and TRBJ2-2; D not certain. What was sequenced was PBMCs. The CDR3 here is CASSLGLRVVAGELFF. The CDR3 coding sequence is TGCGCCAGCAGCTTGGGACTTCGCGTGGTTGCCGGGGAGCTGTTTTTT.